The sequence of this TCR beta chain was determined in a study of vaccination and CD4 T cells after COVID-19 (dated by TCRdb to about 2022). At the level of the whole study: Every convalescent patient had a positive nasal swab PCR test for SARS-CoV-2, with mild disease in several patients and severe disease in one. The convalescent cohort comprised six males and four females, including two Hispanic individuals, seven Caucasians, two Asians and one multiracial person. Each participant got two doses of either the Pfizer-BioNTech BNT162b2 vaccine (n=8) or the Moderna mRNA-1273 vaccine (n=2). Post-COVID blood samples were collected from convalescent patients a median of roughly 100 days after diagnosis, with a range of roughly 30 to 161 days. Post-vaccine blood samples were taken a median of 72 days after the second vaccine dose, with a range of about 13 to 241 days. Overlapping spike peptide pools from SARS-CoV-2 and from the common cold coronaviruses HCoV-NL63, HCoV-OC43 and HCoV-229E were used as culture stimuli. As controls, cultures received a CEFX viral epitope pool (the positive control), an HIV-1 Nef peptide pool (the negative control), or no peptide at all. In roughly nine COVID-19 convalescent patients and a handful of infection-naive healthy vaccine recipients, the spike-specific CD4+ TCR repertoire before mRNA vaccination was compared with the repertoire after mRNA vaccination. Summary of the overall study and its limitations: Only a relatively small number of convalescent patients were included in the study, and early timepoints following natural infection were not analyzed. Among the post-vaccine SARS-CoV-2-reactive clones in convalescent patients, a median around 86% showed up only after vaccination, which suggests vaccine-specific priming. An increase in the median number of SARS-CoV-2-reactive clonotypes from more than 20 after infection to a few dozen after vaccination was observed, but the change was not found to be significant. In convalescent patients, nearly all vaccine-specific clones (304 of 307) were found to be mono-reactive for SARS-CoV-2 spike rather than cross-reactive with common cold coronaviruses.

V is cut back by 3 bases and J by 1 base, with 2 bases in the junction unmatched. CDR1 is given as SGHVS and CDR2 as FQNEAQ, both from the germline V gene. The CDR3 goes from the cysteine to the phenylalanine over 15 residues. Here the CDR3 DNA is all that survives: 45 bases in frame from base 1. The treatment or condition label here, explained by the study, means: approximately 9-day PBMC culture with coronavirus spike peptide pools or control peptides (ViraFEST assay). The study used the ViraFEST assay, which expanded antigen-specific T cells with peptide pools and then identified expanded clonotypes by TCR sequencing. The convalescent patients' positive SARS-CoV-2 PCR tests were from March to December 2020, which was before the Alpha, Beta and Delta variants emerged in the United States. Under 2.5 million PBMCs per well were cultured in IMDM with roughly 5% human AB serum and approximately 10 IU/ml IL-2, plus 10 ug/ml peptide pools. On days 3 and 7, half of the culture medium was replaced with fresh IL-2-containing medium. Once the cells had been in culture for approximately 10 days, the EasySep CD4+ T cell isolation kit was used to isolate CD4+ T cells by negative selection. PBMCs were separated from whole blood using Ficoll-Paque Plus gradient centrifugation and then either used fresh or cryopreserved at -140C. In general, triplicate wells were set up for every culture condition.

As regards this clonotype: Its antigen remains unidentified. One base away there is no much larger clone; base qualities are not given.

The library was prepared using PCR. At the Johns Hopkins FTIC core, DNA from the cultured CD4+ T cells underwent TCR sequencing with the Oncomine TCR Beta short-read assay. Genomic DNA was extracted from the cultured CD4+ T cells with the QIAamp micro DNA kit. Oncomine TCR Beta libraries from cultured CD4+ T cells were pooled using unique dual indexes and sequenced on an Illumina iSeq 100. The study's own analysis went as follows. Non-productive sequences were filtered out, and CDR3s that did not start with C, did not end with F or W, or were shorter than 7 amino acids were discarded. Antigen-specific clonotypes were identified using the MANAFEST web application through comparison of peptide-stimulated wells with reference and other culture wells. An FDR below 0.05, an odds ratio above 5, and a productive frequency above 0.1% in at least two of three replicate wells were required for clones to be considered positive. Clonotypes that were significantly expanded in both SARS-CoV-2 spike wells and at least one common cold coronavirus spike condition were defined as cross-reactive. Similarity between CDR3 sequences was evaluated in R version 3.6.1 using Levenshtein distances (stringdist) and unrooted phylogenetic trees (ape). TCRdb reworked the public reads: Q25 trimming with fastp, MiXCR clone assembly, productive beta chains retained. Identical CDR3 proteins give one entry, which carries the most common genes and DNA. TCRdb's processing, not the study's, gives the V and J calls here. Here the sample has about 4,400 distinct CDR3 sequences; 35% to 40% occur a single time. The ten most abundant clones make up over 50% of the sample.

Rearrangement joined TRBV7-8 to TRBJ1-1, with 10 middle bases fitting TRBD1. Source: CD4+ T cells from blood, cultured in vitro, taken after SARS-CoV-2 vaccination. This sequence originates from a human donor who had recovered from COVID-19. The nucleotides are TGTGCCAGCAGCTTGACAGGGGGCAGGAACACTGAAGCTTTCTTT. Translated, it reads CASSLTGGRNTEAFF.